This T cell receptor beta chain was identified in a study of cytomegalovirus exposure and HLA in healthy donors. Study-level results: A later analysis linked a missense DCLRE1C variant to TCR beta V- and J-gene trimming. The CMV antigen specificity of a few CMV-associated chains was confirmed through in vitro analysis. According to the study, 160 or so TCR beta chains were cytomegalovirus-associated. In a later analysis, donors in an Asian-associated ancestry cluster reportedly had fewer N-insertions in productive TCRs than the cohort mean.

A word on this clone: Its antigen is unknown.

PCR involved 60 Vbeta and 13 Jbeta primers. TCRdb keeps only in-frame clones here, not all; method: immunoSEQ multiplex PCR. The sample has about 130,000 clones; approximately 85% are singletons. Trimming shortened V by 8 bases and J by 0 bases, and 14 bases separated the two germline ends. Germline values: CDR1 MNHEY, CDR2 SVGAGI. This CDR3 has 14 amino acids. The TCR sequence derives from a male donor in good health and CMV-seropositive. Sequencing was carried out using PBMCs. The chain couples TRBV6-5 to TRBJ2-7; D perhaps matches TRBD2 (6 bases). The CDR3 DNA follows: TGTGCCAGCGGGGGTGGGGGGAACTCCTACGAGCAGTACTTC. Protein: CASGGGGNSYEQYF.